The present TCR beta chain was sequenced within a study of T cells in Graves' hyperthyroidism and ophthalmopathy. The overall study: At initial diagnosis, before any treatment had begun, peripheral blood was obtained.

The table lists this clonotype with many counts. As yet, its antigen is unknown. General study results and limits: The model anticipated ophthalmopathy a median 6.5 months pre-onset. Most thyroid clonotypes with frequency above 0.001 were detected in blood.

RNA transcripts served as the template for amplifying TCR beta CDR3 regions. Initially, a first-round RT-PCR of the TCR CDR3 employed the HTBI primer set. TCRdb reprocessed the multiplex PCR reads with MiXCR, giving one entry per CDR3 protein. The profile shows roughly 350,000 distinct CDR3 sequences, roughly an eighth of them singletons. After removal of 6 bases from V and 1 base from J, the junction contained 5 bases not matched to a gene. Germline V lookup: CDR1 DFQATT, CDR2 SNEGSKA (reference sequence). The CDR3 totals 14 residues. The TCR was taken from a woman aged 40 to 50 with Graves' ophthalmopathy. The sequenced sample consisted of blood. The gene calls are TRBV20-1 and TRBJ2-7; 11 nucleotides match TRBD1. The CDR3 loop is CSAHGTGGSYEQYF. The CDR3 region has the DNA TGCAGTGCCCACGGGACAGGGGGTTCCTACGAGCAGTACTTC.